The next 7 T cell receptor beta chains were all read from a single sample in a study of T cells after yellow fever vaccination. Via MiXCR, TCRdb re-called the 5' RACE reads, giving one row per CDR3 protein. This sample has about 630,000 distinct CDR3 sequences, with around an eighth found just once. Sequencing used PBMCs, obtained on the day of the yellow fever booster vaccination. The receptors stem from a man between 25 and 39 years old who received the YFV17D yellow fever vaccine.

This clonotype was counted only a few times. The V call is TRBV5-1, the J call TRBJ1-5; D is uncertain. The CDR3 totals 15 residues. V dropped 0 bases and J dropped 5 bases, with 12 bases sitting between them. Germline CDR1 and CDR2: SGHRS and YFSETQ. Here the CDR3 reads CASSLAGRSDQPQHF. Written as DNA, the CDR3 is TGCGCCAGCAGCTTGGCCGGACGCTCCGATCAGCCCCAGCATTTT.

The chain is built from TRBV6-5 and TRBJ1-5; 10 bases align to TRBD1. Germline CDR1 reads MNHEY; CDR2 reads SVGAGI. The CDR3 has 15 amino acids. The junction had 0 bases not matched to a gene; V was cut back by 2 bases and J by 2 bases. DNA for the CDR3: TGTGCCAGCAGTTACGGGACAGGGGGCAATCAGCCCCAGCATTTT. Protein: CASSYGTGGNQPQHF.

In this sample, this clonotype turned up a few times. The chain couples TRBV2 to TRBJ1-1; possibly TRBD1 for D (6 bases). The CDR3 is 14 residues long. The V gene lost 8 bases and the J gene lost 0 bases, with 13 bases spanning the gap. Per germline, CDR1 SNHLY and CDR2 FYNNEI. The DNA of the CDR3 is TGTGCCAGCCTTCCCGGGGGCGTGAACACTGAAGCTTTCTTT. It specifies CASLPGGVNTEAFF.

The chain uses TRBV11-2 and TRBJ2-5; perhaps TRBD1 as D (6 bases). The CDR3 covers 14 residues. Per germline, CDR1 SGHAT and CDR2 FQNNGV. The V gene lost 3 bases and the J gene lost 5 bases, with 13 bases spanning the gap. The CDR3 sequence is CASSFAGVQETQYF. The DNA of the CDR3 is TGTGCCAGCAGCTTTGCAGGGGTGCAGGAGACCCAGTACTTC.

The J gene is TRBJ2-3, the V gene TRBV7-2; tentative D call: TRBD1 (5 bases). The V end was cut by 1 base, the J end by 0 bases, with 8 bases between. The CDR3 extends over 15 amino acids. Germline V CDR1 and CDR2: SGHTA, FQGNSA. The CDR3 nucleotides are TGTGCCAGCAGCTTAGTAGGGGTCAGCACAGATACGCAGTATTTT. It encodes CASSLVGVSTDTQYF.

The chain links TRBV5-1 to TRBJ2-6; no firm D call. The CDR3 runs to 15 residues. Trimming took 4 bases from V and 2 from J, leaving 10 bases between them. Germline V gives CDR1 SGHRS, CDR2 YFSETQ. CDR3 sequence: CASSPPTAGANVLTF. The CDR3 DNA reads TGCGCCAGCAGCCCACCCACGGCTGGGGCCAACGTCCTGACTTTC.

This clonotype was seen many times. CDR3 DNA: TGTGCCAGCAGCTTAAGTAAACTAGCGGATATCACAGATACGCAGTATTTT. It is translated as CASSLSKLADITDTQYF. The chain carries TRBV7-3 and TRBJ2-3, with 8 bases lining up with TRBD2. There are 17 residues in the CDR3. Germline values: CDR1 SGHTA, CDR2 FQGTGA. V shed 1 base, J shed 2 bases, and the junction held 8 bases outside the gene matches.